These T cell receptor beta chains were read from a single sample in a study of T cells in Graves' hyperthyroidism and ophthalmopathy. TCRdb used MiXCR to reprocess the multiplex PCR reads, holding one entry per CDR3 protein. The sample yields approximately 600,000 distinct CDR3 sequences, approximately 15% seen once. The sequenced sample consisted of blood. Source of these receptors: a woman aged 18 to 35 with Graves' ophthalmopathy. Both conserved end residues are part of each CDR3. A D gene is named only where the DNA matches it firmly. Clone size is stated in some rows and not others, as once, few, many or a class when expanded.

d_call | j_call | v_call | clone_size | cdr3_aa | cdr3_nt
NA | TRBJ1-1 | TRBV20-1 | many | CSARLGVDTEAFF | TGCAGTGCTAGGTTAGGGGTGGACACTGAAGCTTTCTTT
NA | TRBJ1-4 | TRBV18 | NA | CASSPRQTITTNEKLFF | TGTGCCAGCTCACCGAGACAGACAATAACAACTAATGAAAAACTATTTTTT
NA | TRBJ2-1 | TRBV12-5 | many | CASGQPSSYNEQFF | TGTGCTAGTGGTCAGCCAAGCTCCTACAATGAGCAGTTCTTC
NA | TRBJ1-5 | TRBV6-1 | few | CASTPIGGGQPQHF | TGTGCCAGCACCCCTATCGGGGGGGGTCAGCCCCAGCATTTT
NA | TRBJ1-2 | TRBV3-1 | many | CASSQGHRAVYGYTF | TGTGCCAGCAGCCAGGGACACAGGGCTGTCTATGGCTACACCTTC
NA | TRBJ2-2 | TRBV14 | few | CASSPSTARGTGELFF | TGTGCCAGCAGCCCTAGCACGGCGCGGGGCACCGGGGAGCTGTTTTTT
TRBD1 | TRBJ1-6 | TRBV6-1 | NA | CASSPKTGVGSPLHF | TGTGCCAGCAGTCCCAAGACAGGGGTCGGTTCACCCCTCCACTTT
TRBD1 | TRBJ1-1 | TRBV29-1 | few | CSGGEGAAGYTEAFF | TGCAGCGGGGGGGAGGGGGCGGCGGGGTACACTGAAGCTTTCTTT
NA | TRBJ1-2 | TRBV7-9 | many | CASSSGTNYGYTF | TGTGCCAGCAGCTCCGGGACTAACTATGGCTACACCTTC
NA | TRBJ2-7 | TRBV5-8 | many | CASSTREGEQYF | TGTGCCAGCAGCACCAGGGAAGGTGAGCAGTACTTC
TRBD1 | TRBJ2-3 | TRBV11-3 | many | CASSPRQGGRTDTQYF | TGTGCCAGCAGCCCGCGACAGGGTGGAAGGACAGATACGCAGTATTTT
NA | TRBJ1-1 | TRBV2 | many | CASSLERMNTEAFF | TGTGCCAGCAGTCTAGAGCGGATGAACACTGAAGCTTTCTTT
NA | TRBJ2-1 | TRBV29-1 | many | CSVKTGNNEQFF | TGCAGCGTGAAGACTGGAAACAATGAGCAGTTCTTC
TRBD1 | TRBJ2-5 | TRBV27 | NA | CASAGQGRPQEAQYF | TGTGCCAGCGCCGGACAGGGAAGGCCGCAAGAGGCCCAGTACTTC
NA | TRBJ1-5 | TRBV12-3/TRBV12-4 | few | CASSLGGLLQPQHF | TGTGCCAGCAGCTTAGGAGGGCTCCTTCAGCCCCAGCATTTT
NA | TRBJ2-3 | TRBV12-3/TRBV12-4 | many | CASSLRGSSTDTQYF | TGTGCCAGCAGTTTAAGGGGGAGTAGCACAGATACGCAGTATTTT
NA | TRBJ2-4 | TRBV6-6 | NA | CASSYHRNLAKNIQYF | TGTGCCAGCAGTTACCACAGGAATCTAGCCAAAAACATTCAGTACTTC
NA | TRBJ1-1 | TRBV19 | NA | CASTSLYGGPNTEAFF | TGTGCCAGTACCTCCCTTTATGGTGGGCCGAACACTGAAGCTTTCTTT
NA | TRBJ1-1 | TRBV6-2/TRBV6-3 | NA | CASPEFEQETNTEAFF | TGTGCCAGCCCCGAGTTTGAACAGGAAACGAACACTGAAGCTTTCTTT
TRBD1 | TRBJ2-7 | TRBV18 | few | CASSSDRGSLYEQYF | TGTGCCAGCTCGTCGGACAGGGGCTCTCTCTACGAGCAGTACTTC
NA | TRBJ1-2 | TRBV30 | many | CAWSLRGERGYTF | TGTGCCTGGAGTTTGCGGGGCGAACGGGGCTACACCTTC
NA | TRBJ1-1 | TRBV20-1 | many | CSARRDPGGTEAFF | TGCAGTGCTAGGAGGGACCCTGGGGGAACTGAAGCTTTCTTT
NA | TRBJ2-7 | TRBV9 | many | CASSDPGGSQLEYEQYF | TGTGCCAGCAGCGATCCCGGTGGGAGCCAACTCGAATACGAGCAGTACTTC
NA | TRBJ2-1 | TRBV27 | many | CASSFPTISEQFF | TGTGCCAGCAGTTTTCCTACAATCAGTGAGCAGTTCTTC
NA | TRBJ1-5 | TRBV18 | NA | CASSPQAGEFNQPQHF | TGTGCCAGCTCACCTCAGGCAGGGGAGTTCAATCAGCCCCAGCATTTT
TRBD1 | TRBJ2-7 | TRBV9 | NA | CASSVFGTGEYEQYF | TGTGCCAGCAGCGTGTTTGGGACAGGGGAATACGAGCAGTACTTC
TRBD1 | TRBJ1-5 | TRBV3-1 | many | CASSPRTGVDQPQHF | TGTGCCAGCAGCCCTAGGACAGGTGTGGATCAGCCCCAGCATTTT
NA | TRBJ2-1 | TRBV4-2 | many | CASSRSDTNNEQFF | TGTGCCAGCAGCCGATCGGACACGAACAATGAGCAGTTCTTC
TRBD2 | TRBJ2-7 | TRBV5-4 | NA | CASSLDGSSGSLYEQYF | TGTGCCAGCAGCTTGGATGGATCGAGCGGGAGCCTCTACGAGCAGTACTTC
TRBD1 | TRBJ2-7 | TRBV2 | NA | CASSQFQGERSYEQYF | TGTGCCAGCAGCCAATTTCAGGGGGAACGGTCCTACGAGCAGTACTTC
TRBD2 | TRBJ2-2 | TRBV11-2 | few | CASNAGGNTRELFF | TGTGCCAGCAACGCGGGGGGGAACACCCGGGAGCTGTTTTTT
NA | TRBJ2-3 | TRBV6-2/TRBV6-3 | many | CASSYFKTTDTQYF | TGTGCCAGCAGTTACTTCAAAACCACAGATACGCAGTATTTT
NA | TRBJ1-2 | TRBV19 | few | CASKVTANYGYTF | TGTGCCAGTAAGGTTACAGCTAACTATGGCTACACCTTC
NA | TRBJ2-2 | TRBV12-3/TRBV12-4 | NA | CASSFGGRTGELFF | TGTGCCAGCAGTTTTGGGGGAAGAACCGGGGAGCTGTTTTTT
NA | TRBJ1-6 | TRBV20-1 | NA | CSATESSYNSPLHF | TGCAGTGCAACAGAGAGCTCCTATAATTCACCCCTCCACTTT
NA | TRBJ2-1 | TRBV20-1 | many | CSASGLDWLNEQFF | TGCAGTGCTAGCGGACTGGACTGGCTTAATGAGCAGTTCTTC
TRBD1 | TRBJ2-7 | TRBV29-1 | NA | CGVRTGDSSDEQYF | TGCGGCGTTAGGACAGGGGACAGCTCCGACGAGCAGTACTTC
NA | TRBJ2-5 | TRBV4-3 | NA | CASSQDQGAGGGETQYF | TGCGCCAGCAGCCAAGATCAGGGGGCGGGAGGGGGAGAGACCCAGTACTTC
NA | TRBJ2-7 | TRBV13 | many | CASSLGPVPYEQYF | TGTGCCAGCAGCTTAGGTCCAGTGCCCTACGAGCAGTACTTC
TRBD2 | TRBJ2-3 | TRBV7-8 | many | CASSLAGLGTDTQYF | TGTGCCAGCAGCTTAGCGGGACTAGGAACAGATACGCAGTATTTT
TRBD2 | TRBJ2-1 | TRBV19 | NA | CASSISGLADNEQFF | TGTGCCAGTAGTATATCCGGACTAGCGGATAATGAGCAGTTCTTC
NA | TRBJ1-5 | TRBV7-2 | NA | CASSLNTLGPQHF | TGTGCCAGCAGCCTGAACACCCTCGGGCCCCAGCATTTT
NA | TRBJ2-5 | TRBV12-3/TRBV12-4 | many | CASSSKPTGTPKETQYF | TGTGCCAGCAGTTCGAAGCCCACCGGGACACCGAAAGAGACCCAGTACTTC
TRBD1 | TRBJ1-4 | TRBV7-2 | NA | CASSLAGQGLGEKLFF | TGTGCCAGCAGCTTAGCGGGACAGGGGCTTGGTGAAAAACTGTTTTTT
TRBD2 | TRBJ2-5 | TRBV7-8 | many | CASSLEGRDETQYF | TGTGCCAGCAGCTTAGAAGGGAGGGACGAGACCCAGTACTTC
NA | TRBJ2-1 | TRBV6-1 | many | CASRITERSYNEQFF | TGTGCCAGCAGAATAACAGAAAGGTCCTACAATGAGCAGTTCTTC
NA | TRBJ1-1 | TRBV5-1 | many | CASSLQLNTEAFF | TGCGCCAGCAGCTTACAGTTGAACACTGAAGCTTTCTTT
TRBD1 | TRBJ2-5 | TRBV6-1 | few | CASRDLTGSGTQYF | TGTGCCAGCAGGGACTTGACAGGGTCGGGGACCCAGTACTTC
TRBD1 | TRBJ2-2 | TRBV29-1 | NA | CSVEDGTGGWTGELFF | TGCAGCGTTGAAGATGGGACAGGGGGATGGACCGGGGAGCTGTTTTTT
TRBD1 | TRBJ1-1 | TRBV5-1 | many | CASSDRGQGLNTEAFF | TGCGCCAGCAGCGATCGGGGACAGGGTTTGAACACTGAAGCTTTCTTT
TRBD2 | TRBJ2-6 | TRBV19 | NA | CASSGLAGVGGANVLTF | TGTGCCAGTAGCGGACTAGCGGGAGTTGGTGGGGCCAACGTCCTGACTTTC
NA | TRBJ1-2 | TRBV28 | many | CASIARGRGYTF | TGTGCCAGCATCGCCCGGGGGCGGGGCTACACCTTC
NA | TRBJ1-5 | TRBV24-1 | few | CATSESGSNQPQHF | TGTGCCACCAGTGAATCCGGGAGCAATCAGCCCCAGCATTTT
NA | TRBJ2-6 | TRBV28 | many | CASIRGSGANVLTF | TGTGCCAGCATCCGGGGCTCTGGGGCCAACGTCCTGACTTTC
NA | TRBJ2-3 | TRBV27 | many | CASSLSGIDTQYF | TGTGCCAGCAGTTTGTCAGGAATAGATACGCAGTATTTT
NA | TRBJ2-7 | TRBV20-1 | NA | CSARGTASSYEQYF | TGCAGTGCTAGAGGGACAGCGAGCTCCTACGAGCAGTACTTC
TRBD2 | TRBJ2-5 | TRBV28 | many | CASSSLGEGYQETQYF | TGTGCCAGCAGTTCACTAGGGGAGGGGTACCAAGAGACCCAGTACTTC